This record concerns one T cell receptor (beta chain) sequence. Trimming stripped 8 bases from V and 0 bases from J, with 17 bases between. CDR3 length: 16 amino acids. Germline-derived CDR1 and CDR2 are MGHDK and SYGVNS. This sample was taken from a study of T cell changes during pregnancy in multiple sclerosis. Libraries were prepared by immunoSEQ multiplex PCR; TCRdb keeps only in-frame clonotypes and omits some of them. The table records under 50,000 clones, around 92% of them present only once. This sample comprised CD4+ T cells from peripheral blood mononuclear cells, obtained after pregnancy. The clonotype originates from a female donor with multiple sclerosis, enrolled in a pregnancy study. The genes are TRBV25-1 and TRBJ1-3; the D is unclear. CDR3 in amino acids: CASRPAGEASGNTIYF. The CDR3 bases are TGTGCCAGCCGGCCGGCGGGAGAGGCCTCTGGAAACACCATATATTTT.